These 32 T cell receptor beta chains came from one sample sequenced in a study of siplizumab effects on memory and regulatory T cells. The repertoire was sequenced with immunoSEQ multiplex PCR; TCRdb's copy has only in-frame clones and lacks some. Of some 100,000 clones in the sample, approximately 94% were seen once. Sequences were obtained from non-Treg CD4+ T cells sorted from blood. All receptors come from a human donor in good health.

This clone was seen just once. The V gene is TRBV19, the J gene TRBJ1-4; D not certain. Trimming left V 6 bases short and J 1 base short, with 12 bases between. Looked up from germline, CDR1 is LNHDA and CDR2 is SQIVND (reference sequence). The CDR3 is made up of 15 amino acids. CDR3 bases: TGTGCCAGTAGCGACAAGTTCAAAACTAATGAAAAACTGTTTTTT. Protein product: CASSDKFKTNEKLFF.

CDR3 in amino acids: CASSLSGGIYGYTF. CDR3 coding DNA: TGCGCCAGCAGCTTGTCGGGGGGGATTTATGGCTACACCTTC. The genes are TRBV5-1 and TRBJ1-2; a weak D match, TRBD1 (5 bases). The germline CDR1 and CDR2 sequences are SGHRS and YFSETQ. V shed 1 base and J shed 5 bases, with 12 bases lying between them. The CDR3 is made up of 14 amino acids.

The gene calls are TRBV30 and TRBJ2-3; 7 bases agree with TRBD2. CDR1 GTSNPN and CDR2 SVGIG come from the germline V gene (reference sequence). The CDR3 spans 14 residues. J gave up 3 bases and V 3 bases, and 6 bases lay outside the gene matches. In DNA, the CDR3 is TGTGCCTGGAGGGGGGGGTTGGGAACAGATACGCAGTATTTT. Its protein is CAWRGGLGTDTQYF.

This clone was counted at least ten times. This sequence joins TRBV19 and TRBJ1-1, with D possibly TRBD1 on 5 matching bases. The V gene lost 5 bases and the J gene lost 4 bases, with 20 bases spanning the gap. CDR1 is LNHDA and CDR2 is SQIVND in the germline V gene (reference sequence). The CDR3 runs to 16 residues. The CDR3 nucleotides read TGTGCCAGTAGTGCCCGGCGGGGCCCCGGAGGCACTGAAGCTTTCTTT. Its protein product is CASSARRGPGGTEAFF.

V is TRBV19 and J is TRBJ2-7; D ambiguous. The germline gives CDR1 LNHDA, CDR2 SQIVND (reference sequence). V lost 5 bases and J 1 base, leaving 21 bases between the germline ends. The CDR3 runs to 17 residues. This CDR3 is CASSSRTRNSLSYEQYF. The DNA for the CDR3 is TGTGCCAGTAGTTCAAGGACCAGGAATTCTTTATCCTACGAGCAGTACTTC. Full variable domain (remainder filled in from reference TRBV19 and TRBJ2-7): DGGITQSPKYLFRKEGQNVTLSCEQNLNHDAMYWYRQDPGQGLRLIYYSQIVNDFQKGDIAEGYSVSREKKESFPLTVTSAQKNPTAFYLCASSSRTRNSLSYEQYFGPGTRLTVT.

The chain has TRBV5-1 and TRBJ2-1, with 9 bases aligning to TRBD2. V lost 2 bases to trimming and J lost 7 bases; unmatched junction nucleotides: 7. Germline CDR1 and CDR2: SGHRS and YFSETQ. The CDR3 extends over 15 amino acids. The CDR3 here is CASSFSGSNGNEQFF. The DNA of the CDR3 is TGCGCCAGCAGCTTTAGCGGGAGCAATGGTAATGAGCAGTTCTTC.

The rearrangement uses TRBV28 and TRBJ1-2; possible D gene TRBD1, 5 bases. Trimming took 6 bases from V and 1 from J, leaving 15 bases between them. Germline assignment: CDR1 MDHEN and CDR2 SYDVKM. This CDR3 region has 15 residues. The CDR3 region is CASRTRDGINYGYTF. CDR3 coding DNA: TGTGCCAGCAGAACTCGGGACGGCATTAACTATGGCTACACCTTC.

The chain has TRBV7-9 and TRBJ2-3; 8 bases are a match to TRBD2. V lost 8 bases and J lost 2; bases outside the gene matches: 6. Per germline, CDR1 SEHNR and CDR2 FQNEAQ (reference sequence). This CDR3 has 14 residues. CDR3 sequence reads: CASGLAGSTDTQYF. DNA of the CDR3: TGTGCCAGCGGGTTAGCGGGGTCCACAGATACGCAGTATTTT.

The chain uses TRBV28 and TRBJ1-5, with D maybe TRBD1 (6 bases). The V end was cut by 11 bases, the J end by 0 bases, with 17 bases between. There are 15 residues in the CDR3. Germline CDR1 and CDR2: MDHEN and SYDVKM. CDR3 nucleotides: TGTGCCTCCCGGACAGCTTCTTATAGCAATCAGCCCCAGCATTTT. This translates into CASRTASYSNQPQHF.

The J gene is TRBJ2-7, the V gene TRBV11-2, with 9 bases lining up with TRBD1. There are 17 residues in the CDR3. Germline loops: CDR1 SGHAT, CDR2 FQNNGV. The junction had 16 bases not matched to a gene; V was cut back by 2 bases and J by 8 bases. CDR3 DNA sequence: TGTGCCAGCAGCTTAACTCCCGGGACAGGGAGGGCTATGAAGCAGTACTTC. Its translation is CASSLTPGTGRAMKQYF. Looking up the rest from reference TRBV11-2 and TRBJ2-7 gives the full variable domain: EAGVAQSPRYKIIEKRQSVAFWCNPISGHATLYWYQQILGQGPKLLIQFQNNGVVDDSQLPKDRFSAERLKGVDSTLKIQPAKLEDSAVYLCASSLTPGTGRAMKQYFGPGTRLTVT.

DNA of the CDR3: TGTGCCAGCTCAACGGGAGGTGGAGGGACAGATACGCAGTATTTT. It is translated as CASSTGGGGTDTQYF. The chain carries TRBV11-2 and TRBJ2-3; TRBD2 matches 7 bases. V was clipped by 8 bases and J by 3 bases; unmatched bases: 11. Germline values: CDR1 SGHAT, CDR2 FQNNGV. This CDR3 contains 15 residues.

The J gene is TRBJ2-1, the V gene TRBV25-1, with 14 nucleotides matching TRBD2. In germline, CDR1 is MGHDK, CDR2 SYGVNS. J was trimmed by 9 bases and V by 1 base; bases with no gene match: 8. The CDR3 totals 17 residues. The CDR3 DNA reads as TGTGCCAGCAGTGAATCTCTGGGACTAGCGGGAGTGGGTGAGCAGTTCTTC. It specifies CASSESLGLAGVGEQFF.

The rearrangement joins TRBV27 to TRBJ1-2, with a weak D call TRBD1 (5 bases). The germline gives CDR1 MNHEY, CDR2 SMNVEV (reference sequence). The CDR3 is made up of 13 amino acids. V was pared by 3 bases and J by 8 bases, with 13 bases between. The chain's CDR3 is CASSLGGDGGYTF. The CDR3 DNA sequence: TGTGCCAGCAGTTTGGGAGGGGATGGAGGCTACACCTTC.

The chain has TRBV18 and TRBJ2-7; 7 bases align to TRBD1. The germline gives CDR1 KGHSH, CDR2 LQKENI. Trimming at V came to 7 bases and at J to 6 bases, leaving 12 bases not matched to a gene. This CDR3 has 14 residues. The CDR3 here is CASFKGQLESEQYF. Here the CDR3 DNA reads TGTGCCAGCTTCAAGGGACAGCTAGAAAGCGAGCAGTACTTC.

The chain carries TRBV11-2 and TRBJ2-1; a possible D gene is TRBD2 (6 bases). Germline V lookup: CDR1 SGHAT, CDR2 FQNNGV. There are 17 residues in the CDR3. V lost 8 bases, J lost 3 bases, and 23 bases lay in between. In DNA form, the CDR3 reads TGTGCCAGCGCGGCTTCCCTCCGGGACTTTCTCTACAATGAGCAGTTCTTC. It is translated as CASAASLRDFLYNEQFF.

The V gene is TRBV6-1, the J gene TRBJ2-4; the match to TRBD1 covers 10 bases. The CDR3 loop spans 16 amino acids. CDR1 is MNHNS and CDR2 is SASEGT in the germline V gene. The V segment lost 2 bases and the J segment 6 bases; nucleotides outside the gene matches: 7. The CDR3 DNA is TGTGCCAGCAGTGAAACCCGGGACAGGGGACGAAACATTCAGTACTTC. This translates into CASSETRDRGRNIQYF.

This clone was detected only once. CDR3 sequence: CASSVVTGGHNEQFF. As DNA, the CDR3 is TGTGCCAGCAGCGTAGTTACAGGGGGACACAATGAGCAGTTCTTC. The chain recombines TRBV9 with TRBJ2-1, with TRBD1 identical over 8 bases. The V gene's germline CDR1 is SGDLS and CDR2 YYNGEE. The CDR3 runs to 15 residues. The V gene end was trimmed by 0 bases and the J gene end by 5 bases; junction bases not matched to a gene: 4.

In DNA form, the CDR3 reads TGTGCCAGCAGTGAAACCCAGGGTCTTTGGGGCTACACCTTC. Translation: CASSETQGLWGYTF. The chain links TRBV28 to TRBJ1-2; D is perhaps TRBD1 (5 bases). This CDR3 has 14 residues. Trimming took off 5 bases at V and 8 bases at J, with 18 bases between the two ends. Per the germline V gene, CDR1 is MDHEN and CDR2 is SYDVKM.

DNA of the CDR3: TGTGCCAGCAGCTCCATGAGGTCCGCGGGGCAGTTCCAGTTCTTC. Residues: CASSSMRSAGQFQFF. The chain is built from TRBV11-2 and TRBJ2-1, with a weak D call TRBD2 (6 bases). Between the trimmed V and J ends, which lost 4 bases and 13 bases, there was a span of 23 bases. The CDR3 loop spans 15 amino acids. The germline V gene has CDR1 SGHAT and CDR2 FQNNGV.

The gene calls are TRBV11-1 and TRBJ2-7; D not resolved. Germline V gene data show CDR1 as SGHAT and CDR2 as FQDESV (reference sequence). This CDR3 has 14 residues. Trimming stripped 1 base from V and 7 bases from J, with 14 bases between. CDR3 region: CASSLEAQPREQYF. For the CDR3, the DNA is TGTGCCAGCAGCTTAGAGGCCCAGCCGAGGGAGCAGTACTTC.

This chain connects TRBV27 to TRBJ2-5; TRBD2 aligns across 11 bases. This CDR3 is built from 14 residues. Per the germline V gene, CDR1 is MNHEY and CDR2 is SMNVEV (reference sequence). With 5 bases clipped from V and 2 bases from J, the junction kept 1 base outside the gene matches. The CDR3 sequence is CASSPSGRQETQYF. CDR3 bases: TGTGCCAGCAGTCCTAGCGGGAGGCAAGAGACCCAGTACTTC.

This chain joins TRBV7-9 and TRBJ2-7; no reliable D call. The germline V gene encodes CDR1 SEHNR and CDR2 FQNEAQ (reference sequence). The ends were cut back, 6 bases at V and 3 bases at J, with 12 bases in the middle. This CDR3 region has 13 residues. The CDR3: CASRENGLYEQYF. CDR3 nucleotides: TGTGCCAGCAGGGAAAATGGCCTCTACGAGCAGTACTTC.

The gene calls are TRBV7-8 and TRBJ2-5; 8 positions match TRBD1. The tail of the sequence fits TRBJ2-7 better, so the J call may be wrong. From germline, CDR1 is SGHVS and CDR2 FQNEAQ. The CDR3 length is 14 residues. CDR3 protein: CASSTRTGLYEQYF. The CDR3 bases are TGTGCCAGCAGTACTCGGACAGGGCTCTACGAGCAGTACTTC.

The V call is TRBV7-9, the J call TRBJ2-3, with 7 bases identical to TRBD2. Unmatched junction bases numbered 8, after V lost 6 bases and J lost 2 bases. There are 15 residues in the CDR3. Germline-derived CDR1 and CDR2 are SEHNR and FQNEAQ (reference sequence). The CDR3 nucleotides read TGTGCCAGCAGAAACGGACTAGGGAACACAGATACGCAGTATTTT. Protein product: CASRNGLGNTDTQYF.

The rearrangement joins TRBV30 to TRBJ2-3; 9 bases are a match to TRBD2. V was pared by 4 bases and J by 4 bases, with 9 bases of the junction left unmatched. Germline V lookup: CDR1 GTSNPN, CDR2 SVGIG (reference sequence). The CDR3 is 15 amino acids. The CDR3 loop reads CAWMLAGGSPDTQYF. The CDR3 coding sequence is TGTGCCTGGATGTTGGCGGGAGGGTCCCCAGATACGCAGTATTTT.

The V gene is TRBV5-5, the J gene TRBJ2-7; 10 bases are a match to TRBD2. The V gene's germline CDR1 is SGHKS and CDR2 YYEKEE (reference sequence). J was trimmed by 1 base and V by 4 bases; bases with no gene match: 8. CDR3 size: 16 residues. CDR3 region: CASSPQRTSGSYEQYF. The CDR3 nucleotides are TGTGCCAGCAGCCCACAGAGGACTAGCGGATCCTACGAGCAGTACTTC.

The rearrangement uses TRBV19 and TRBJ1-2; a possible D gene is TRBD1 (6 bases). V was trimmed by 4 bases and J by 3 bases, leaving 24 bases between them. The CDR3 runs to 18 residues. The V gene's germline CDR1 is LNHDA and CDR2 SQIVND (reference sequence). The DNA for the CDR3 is TGTGCCAGTAGTAAGTTTAAGATAGGGACATCGGCTCACTATGGCTACACCTTC. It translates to CASSKFKIGTSAHYGYTF.

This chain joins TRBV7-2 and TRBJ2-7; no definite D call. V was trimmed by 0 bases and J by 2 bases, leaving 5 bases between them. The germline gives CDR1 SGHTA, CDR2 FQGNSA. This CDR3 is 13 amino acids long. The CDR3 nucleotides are TGTGCCAGCAGCTTAGCCCCAACCTACGAGCAGTACTTC. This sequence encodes CASSLAPTYEQYF.

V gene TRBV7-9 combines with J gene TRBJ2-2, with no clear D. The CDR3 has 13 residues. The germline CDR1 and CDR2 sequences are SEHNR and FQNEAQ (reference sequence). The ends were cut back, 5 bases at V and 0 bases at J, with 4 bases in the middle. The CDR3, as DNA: TGTGCCAGCAGCACATCGAACACCGGGGAGCTGTTTTTT. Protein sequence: CASSTSNTGELFF.

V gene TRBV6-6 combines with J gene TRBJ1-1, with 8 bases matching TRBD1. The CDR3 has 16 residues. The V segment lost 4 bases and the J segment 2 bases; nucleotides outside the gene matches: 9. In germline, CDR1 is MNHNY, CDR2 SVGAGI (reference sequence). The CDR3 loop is CASSSPGTGANTEAFF. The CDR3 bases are TGTGCCAGCAGTTCCCCCGGGACAGGAGCTAACACTGAAGCTTTCTTT.

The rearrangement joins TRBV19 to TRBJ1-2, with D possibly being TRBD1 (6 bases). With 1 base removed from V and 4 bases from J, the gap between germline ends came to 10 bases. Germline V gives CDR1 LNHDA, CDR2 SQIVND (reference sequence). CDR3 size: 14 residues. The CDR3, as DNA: TGTGCCAGTAGTATAGCGGGGGCCGGCTATGGCTACACCTTC. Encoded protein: CASSIAGAGYGYTF. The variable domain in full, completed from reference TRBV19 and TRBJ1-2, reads DGGITQSPKYLFRKEGQNVTLSCEQNLNHDAMYWYRQDPGQGLRLIYYSQIVNDFQKGDIAEGYSVSREKKESFPLTVTSAQKNPTAFYLCASSIAGAGYGYTFGSGTRLTVV.

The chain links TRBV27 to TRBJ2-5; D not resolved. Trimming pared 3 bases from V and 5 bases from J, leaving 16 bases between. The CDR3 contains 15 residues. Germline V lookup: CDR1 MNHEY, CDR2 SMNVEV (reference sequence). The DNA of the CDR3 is TGTGCCAGCAGTTTTAGCCCGACATGGATGGAGACCCAGTACTTC. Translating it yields CASSFSPTWMETQYF.